This is a list of T cell receptor beta chains from one sample in a study of T cells in Graves' hyperthyroidism and ophthalmopathy. TCRdb independently ran MiXCR on the multiplex PCR reads; one entry per CDR3 protein. The sample holds approximately 360,000 distinct CDR3 sequences; 15% to 17% are singletons and the top ten take about a quarter. Specimen: blood. The origin of the receptors is a woman aged 18-35 years with Graves' hyperthyroidism that later progressed to Graves' ophthalmopathy. Each CDR3 is given with its conserved first and last residue.

v_gene | CDR3aa
TRBV20-1 | CSARLTGAGNSPLHF
TRBV25-1 | CASSDSGGNTEAFF
TRBV29-1 | CSVEGLAGTGELFF
TRBV9 | CASSVAPLAVNTGELFF
TRBV20-1 | CSAGSGGPKETQYF
TRBV19 | CASSTGTVYGYTF
TRBV27 | CASTEAGTGGSLGGYTF
TRBV6-1 | CASSPRDLYNEQFF
TRBV12-3/TRBV12-4 | CASSLGTRHQPQHF
TRBV20-1 | CSARAVGLADEQYF
TRBV18 | CASSPGTGGREAQYF
TRBV2 | CASSEAYVAGSTNEQFF
TRBV20-1 | CSASPSGREATDTQYF
TRBV27 | CASSSDLSRHGSYEQYF
TRBV27 | CASSLDSANTGELFF
TRBV10-3 | CAISIAGEAYEQYF
TRBV7-2 | CASSLDGPFSTDTQYF
TRBV30 | CAWSVQARGSYEQYF
TRBV20-1 | CSARTVSNQPQHF
TRBV18 | CASSPGQDTEAFF
TRBV7-9 | CASSLGLGVSAETQYF
TRBV20-1 | CSARDNSGANVLTF
TRBV27 | CASSPPDRGYEQYF
TRBV18 | CASSQPQETQYF
TRBV3-1 | CASSRYRGGLSYEQYF
TRBV18 | CASSPLPSGEQYF
TRBV6-6 | CASSYRGTSPDEQYF
TRBV5-4 | CASSLVGRVGVETQYF
TRBV13 | CASSGAGREQFF
TRBV4-2 | CASSQDPQGASAGYTF
TRBV11-2 | CASSFYTGADTQYF
TRBV2 | CASKGLAGPYEQYF
TRBV5-1 | CASSDWREVYNEQFF